This T cell receptor beta chain originates from a study of metastatic and nonmetastatic thyroid tumors. Study as a whole: Across peripheral blood and tumor or nodule tissue samples taken from malignant and benign thyroid patients, the repertoires were compared with one another. Broader study findings: According to reports, the diversity of TCR beta was significantly higher in malignant thyroid tumors than in benign nodules, and this held in both blood and tumor samples.

Authors' processing steps: The study's classifier, a distant-metastasis tool for papillary thyroid cancer, was built using CDR3 differences across clinicopathological groups. Via MiXCR, TCRdb re-called the PCR reads. TCRdb's processing, not the study's, gives the V and J calls here. The table shows about 59,000 clones, with roughly 17% occurring only once. This clone was seen ten or more times. Antigen unknown. The germline CDR1 and CDR2 sequences are SGHTA and FQGNSA. The CDR3 contains 16 residues. Deletions cut 1 base from V and 3 bases from J, with 14 bases between. Patients had received no treatment of any kind before thyroid surgery.

The sequence derives from a male donor with papillary thyroid cancer or a benign thyroid nodule (not recorded which). Some clones in this sample may be carry-over from other donors' samples. The sequenced sample was blood. The chain has TRBV7-2 and TRBJ2-3, with D possibly matching TRBD2 (6 bases). CDR3 sequence (DNA): TGTGCCAGCAGCTTAGGCGGCGGGGAGGCTACAGATACGCAGTATTTT. Translated, it gives CASSLGGGEATDTQYF.